Listed below are T cell receptor beta chains from one sample, sequenced in a study of blood T cells in healthy people across ages. TCRdb fed the 5' RACE reads into MiXCR, producing one record per CDR3 protein. The data show 1,500,000 or so distinct CDR3 sequences, roughly 59% seen once. The sample was blood. All receptors come from a man aged 18 to 30 in good health. The CDR3 runs from the conserved cysteine through the conserved F or W. A D gene is named only where the DNA matches it firmly. Clone size is stated in some rows and not others, as once, few, many or a class when expanded.

DNA	CDR3	D	V	J	size
TGTGCCAGCAGGCCACTAGCGGGAGGCCGAACCGGGGAGCTGTTTTTT	CASRPLAGGRTGELFF	TRBD2	TRBV12-3/TRBV12-4	TRBJ2-2	NA
TGTGCCAGCACCTCACCGCGACTAGCGGACTCCTACGAGCAGTACTTC	CASTSPRLADSYEQYF	TRBD2	TRBV7-9	TRBJ2-7	NA
TGTGCCACCAGCAGAGACGGACAGGTTGCCAATGAGCAGTTCTTC	CATSRDGQVANEQFF	TRBD1	TRBV15	TRBJ2-1	NA
TGTGCCAGCAGCCGGGACTTCAATCAGCCCCAGCATTTT	CASSRDFNQPQHF	NA	TRBV12-3/TRBV12-4	TRBJ1-5	NA
TGTGCCAGCAGTTTAGTACCGCTAGCTAACACGGGCGAGCAGTACTTC	CASSLVPLANTGEQYF	NA	TRBV27	TRBJ2-7	many
TGCAGTGCTAGACAAAGCGGGAGAACTCCCTCCTACGAGCAGTACTTC	CSARQSGRTPSYEQYF	TRBD2	TRBV20-1	TRBJ2-7	NA
TGCGCCAGCAGCCGATGGACTAGCGGGATAGACGGGGAGCTGTTTTTT	CASSRWTSGIDGELFF	TRBD2	TRBV5-1	TRBJ2-2	NA
TGTGCCAGCAGCCGGGGACTAGCGGGAGTGCGTACGCAGTATTTT	CASSRGLAGVRTQYF	TRBD2	TRBV4-2	TRBJ2-3	NA
TGTGCCAGCAGTGATCCGACTAAGACAGATACGCAGTATTTT	CASSDPTKTDTQYF	NA	TRBV25-1	TRBJ2-3	NA
TGTGCCAGCAGTTTATCACCAGGGGGCTATGGCTACACCTTC	CASSLSPGGYGYTF	TRBD1	TRBV27	TRBJ1-2	once
TGTGCCAGCAGCCCCAGGTTTAGCGGCAACAATGAGCAGTACTTC	CASSPRFSGNNEQYF	NA	TRBV6-2/TRBV6-3	TRBJ2-4	NA
TGTGCCAGCAGTTTAGGGACACCCGAGCAGTACTTC	CASSLGTPEQYF	NA	TRBV5-5	TRBJ2-7	few
TGTGCCAGCAGCTTAGCGCGGCCAGACGATACGCAGTATTTT	CASSLARPDDTQYF	NA	TRBV7-2	TRBJ2-3	NA
TGCGCCAGCAGCTGGAAACAGGGCGGCAATGAGCAGTTCTTC	CASSWKQGGNEQFF	NA	TRBV5-1	TRBJ2-1	NA
TGCAGTGCTCGAGAAACCGGGACAGGGAAGGAACAGCCCCAGCATTTT	CSARETGTGKEQPQHF	TRBD1	TRBV20-1	TRBJ1-5	few
TGTGCCAGCAGCGCCCGGGCCTTGGGGATGAACACTGAAGCTTTCTTT	CASSARALGMNTEAFF	NA	TRBV7-2	TRBJ1-1	NA
TGCAGTGCTAGACTGGGGGGTCCCTACGAGCAGTACTTC	CSARLGGPYEQYF	NA	TRBV20-1	TRBJ2-7	NA
TGTGCCAGCAGCTTCAAAGGACAGGGTAATGGGGAGCAGTACTTC	CASSFKGQGNGEQYF	TRBD1	TRBV7-2	TRBJ2-7	NA
TGTGCCGGCAGCCAAGACCCAGCGGGAGCCTACGAGCAGTACTTC	CAGSQDPAGAYEQYF	TRBD2	TRBV3-1	TRBJ2-7	NA
TGTGCCAGCAGCTTAGGAGGGGGTTTCGGGACCCAGTACTTC	CASSLGGGFGTQYF	NA	TRBV11-2	TRBJ2-5	NA
TGTGCCACCAGCAGCCGGGACACGGAATACGAGCAGTACTTC	CATSSRDTEYEQYF	NA	TRBV15	TRBJ2-7	once
TGCGCCAGCAGCTTAGTTCGGGTTCGGGACGGGGGACCCCCCCTCCACTTT	CASSLVRVRDGGPPLHF	NA	TRBV5-1	TRBJ1-6	NA
TGTGCCAGCAGCCCTATAAGGAGCAATGAGCAGTTCTTC	CASSPIRSNEQFF	NA	TRBV7-9	TRBJ2-1	NA
TGTGCCACCAGCGGTCGGGCCACGAACACCGGGGAGCTGTTTTTT	CATSGRATNTGELFF	NA	TRBV15	TRBJ2-2	NA
TGCAGTGCTAGGAGGGGCGGGAGCACTGAAGCTTTCTTT	CSARRGGSTEAFF	NA	TRBV20-1	TRBJ1-1	NA
TGTGCCAGCAACCCTGGGGGGCTGACTGAAGCTTTCTTT	CASNPGGLTEAFF	NA	TRBV6-5	TRBJ1-1	NA
TGTGCCAGCAGTCCCGTCACTAGAGCCTACAATGAGCAGTTCTTC	CASSPVTRAYNEQFF	NA	TRBV11-2	TRBJ2-1	few
TGTGCCAGCAGTGCCCAGGTGCCATATAGCAATCAGCCCCAGCATTTT	CASSAQVPYSNQPQHF	NA	TRBV6-1	TRBJ1-5	NA
TGTGCCAGCAGCTTAGCAGGCTCCGCGAACACTGGGGAGCTGTTTTTT	CASSLAGSANTGELFF	NA	TRBV7-9	TRBJ2-2	NA
TGTGCCAGCAGCCACCCGTCGGGACTACCGTACAATGAGCAGTTCTTC	CASSHPSGLPYNEQFF	TRBD2	TRBV7-6	TRBJ2-1	NA
TGTGCCAGCACCCGACAGCGATTCCCTCGGGAGACCCAGTACTTC	CASTRQRFPRETQYF	NA	TRBV11-2	TRBJ2-5	NA
TGTGCCAGCAGCTTAGCGATGGCAGGCTCCGCCGCCGGTGATGGCTACACCTTC	CASSLAMAGSAAGDGYTF	NA	TRBV7-6	TRBJ1-2	NA
TGTGCCAGCAGCCAAGATAGGCCCTCACCCCTCCACTTT	CASSQDRPSPLHF	NA	TRBV4-3	TRBJ1-6	few
TGTGCCAGCAGCCGAAACCCCGGGACAGCCACGGGAGAGACCCAGTACTTC	CASSRNPGTATGETQYF	TRBD1	TRBV4-2	TRBJ2-5	NA
TGTGCCAGCAGTGAACCCACCTCTGGGGCCAACGTCCTGACTTTC	CASSEPTSGANVLTF	NA	TRBV6-1	TRBJ2-6	NA
TGTGCCAGCAGCTTCTCTGACAGGGATAATGAAAAACTGTTTTTT	CASSFSDRDNEKLFF	TRBD1	TRBV7-9	TRBJ1-4	few
TGCGCCAGCAGTCCGAAGGGTGGTACTAACTATGGCTACACCTTC	CASSPKGGTNYGYTF	NA	TRBV4-3	TRBJ1-2	NA
TGTGCCAGCGGGCTAGGGGGTGGTGAAGCTTTCTTT	CASGLGGGEAFF	NA	TRBV7-9	TRBJ1-1	NA